This T cell receptor (beta chain) was profiled in a study of cytomegalovirus exposure and HLA in healthy donors. A multiplex PCR was run with 60 Vbeta primers and 13 Jbeta primers. Sequencing used immunoSEQ multiplex PCR; TCRdb keeps in-frame clones, though not all of them. The table has 130,000 or so clones, around 73% seen once; the top ten hold about 1.7%. Study outcomes and limitations: An observed cluster of highly shared sequence variants was recorded as a likely sequencing artifact. In a later analysis, compared with equally common non-associated chains, HLA-associated beta chains were more expanded. As a later analysis revealed, the rate of TCR association differed by HLA locus, with DRB1 most and HLA-C fewest.

The germline V gene encodes CDR1 ENHRY and CDR2 SYGVKD. The CDR3 covers 14 residues. V lost 0 bases to trimming and J lost 0 bases, with 6 bases between them. Points on this clone: Antigen: not known.

This clonotype originated in a female donor in good health and CMV-seronegative. Sequencing was performed on PBMCs. The chain is built from TRBV10-3 and TRBJ2-7; a weak D match, TRBD2 (6 bases). CDR3 sequence (DNA): TGTGCCATCAGTGAGTCGGAGGGCTCCTACGAGCAGTACTTC. Its translation: CAISESEGSYEQYF.